The 14 T cell receptor beta chains presented below share a single source sample, sequenced in a study of blood T cell repertoires in COVID-19. The data were produced by immunoSEQ multiplex PCR, yet TCRdb's version contains in-frame clones alone and is incomplete. The sample holds 150,000 or so clones; more than 80% are singletons and the top ten take around 15%. Sequencing used peripheral blood. The origin of the receptors is a man aged 18 to 29 with COVID-19, enrolled during active disease.

This clone appeared a single time. DNA of the CDR3: TGTGCCAGCGTACACAGGGCCGCCTATGGCTACACCTTC. It translates to CASVHRAAYGYTF. The gene calls are TRBV12-3 or TRBV12-4 and TRBJ1-2; D is possibly TRBD1 (6 bases). With 8 bases removed from V and 4 bases from J, the gap between germline ends came to 14 bases. This CDR3 has 13 amino acids.

This chain connects TRBV15 to TRBJ2-3, with D perhaps matching TRBD1 (6 bases). The CDR3 contains 16 residues. Trimming cost V 1 base and J 3 bases, with 14 bases left between them. Germline CDR1 and CDR2: LNHNV and YYDKDF (reference sequence). The CDR3 nucleotides read TGTGCCACCAGCAGAGGCTACAGGGATGGGACAGATACGCAGTATTTT. Translated, it gives CATSRGYRDGTDTQYF.

The chain employs TRBV24-1 and TRBJ2-7; D uncertain. Looked up from germline, CDR1 is KGHDR and CDR2 is SFDVKD. The CDR3 has 11 residues. Trimming removed 9 bases from V and 2 bases from J, with 7 bases in between. CDR3 loop: CATPPPYEQYF. In DNA form, the CDR3 reads TGTGCCACCCCCCCTCCCTACGAGCAGTACTTC.

The gene calls are TRBV29-1 and TRBJ2-2; D uncertain. This CDR3 is 14 amino acids long. V lost 7 bases to trimming and J lost 0 bases, with 12 bases between them. CDR1 is SQVTM, CDR2 ANQGSEA, per germline. CDR3 in amino acids: CSAMAGPNTGELFF. The CDR3 DNA follows: TGCAGCGCCATGGCAGGCCCGAACACCGGGGAGCTGTTTTTT.

This chain links TRBV5-1 with TRBJ1-1, with D possibly matching TRBD1 (6 bases). V lost 1 base and J 11 bases, leaving 12 bases between the germline ends. Germline loops: CDR1 SGHRS, CDR2 YFSETQ. There are 12 residues in the CDR3. The CDR3 loop reads CASSLNDRRAFF. The DNA of the CDR3 is TGCGCCAGCAGCTTGAATGACAGGAGGGCTTTCTTT.

The chain employs TRBV27 and TRBJ2-1; 7 nucleotides agree with TRBD1. CDR1 MNHEY and CDR2 SMNVEV come from the germline V gene (reference sequence). The ends lost 4 bases at V and 0 bases at J; junction bases unmatched: 9. There are 17 residues in the CDR3. The CDR3 sequence: CASSSQRDSSSYNEQFF. The CDR3, as DNA: TGTGCCAGCAGTTCCCAGAGGGACAGCAGCTCCTACAATGAGCAGTTCTTC.

The chain has TRBV30 and TRBJ1-1; possibly TRBD1 for D (6 bases). V was trimmed by 4 bases and J by 5 bases, leaving 14 bases between them. This CDR3 region has 13 residues. Germline CDR1 is GTSNPN and CDR2 is SVGIG (reference sequence). The CDR3 here is CAWKADRMTEAFF. The DNA for the CDR3 is TGTGCCTGGAAAGCCGACAGGATGACTGAAGCTTTCTTT.

The chain links TRBV6-5 to TRBJ2-5, with D unresolved. Germline V lookup: CDR1 MNHEY, CDR2 SVGAGI. CDR3 length: 14 residues. Deletions cut 2 bases from V and 5 bases from J, with 12 bases between. CDR3 DNA sequence: TGTGCCAGCAGTTACAGCCCGGGTTCTGAGACCCAGTACTTC. Translated: CASSYSPGSETQYF.

The V and J genes are TRBV7-2 and TRBJ2-5; 12 bases match TRBD1. This CDR3 region has 14 residues. The V segment lost 5 bases and the J segment 4 bases; nucleotides outside the gene matches: 2. Germline V gives CDR1 SGHTA, CDR2 FQGNSA. CDR3 nucleotide sequence: TGTGCCAGCAGCCGGGACAGGGGGCCAGAGACCCAGTACTTC. It codes for CASSRDRGPETQYF.

The chain links TRBV30 to TRBJ2-2; D not certain. This CDR3 is 11 amino acids long. The germline V gene encodes CDR1 GTSNPN and CDR2 SVGIG (reference sequence). Trimming removed 6 bases from V and 6 bases from J, with 8 bases in between. The CDR3 region is CACQAAGELFF. The CDR3 bases are TGTGCCTGCCAAGCTGCCGGGGAGCTGTTTTTT.

CDR3 sequence (DNA): TGTGCCAGCAGTCCGTGGTCGGGACAGGACAATCAGCCCCAGCATTTT. Protein: CASSPWSGQDNQPQHF. The chain employs TRBV28 and TRBJ1-5; 8 bases agree with TRBD1. CDR3 length equals 16 residues. J gave up 3 bases and V 5 bases, and 9 bases lay outside the gene matches. Germline-derived CDR1 and CDR2 are MDHEN and SYDVKM.

This sequence joins TRBV12-3 or TRBV12-4 and TRBJ1-1; no reliable D call. V dropped 2 bases and J dropped 4 bases, with 8 bases sitting between them. CDR3 length: 13 amino acids. CDR3 coding DNA: TGTGCCAGCAGTTTATACGGTGGCACTGAAGCTTTCTTT. This codes for CASSLYGGTEAFF.

This sequence joins TRBV5-1 and TRBJ2-7; tentative D call: TRBD1 (6 bases). Germline lookup yields CDR1 SGHRS and CDR2 YFSETQ. The CDR3 runs 14 residues. Trimming cost V 2 bases and J 6 bases, with 15 bases left between them. Here the CDR3 reads CASSFYRAFSEQYF. For the CDR3, the DNA is TGCGCCAGCAGCTTCTACAGGGCTTTCTCCGAGCAGTACTTC.

The chain has TRBV11-3 and TRBJ2-2, with 13 bases aligning to TRBD2. In germline, CDR1 is SGHNT, CDR2 YENEEA. There are 19 residues in the CDR3. Unmatched junction bases numbered 6, after V lost 0 bases and J lost 2 bases. CDR3 in DNA: TGTGCCAGCAGCTTAGACAAAATGGGACTAGCGGGAAACACCGGGGAGCTGTTTTTT. It yields the protein CASSLDKMGLAGNTGELFF.